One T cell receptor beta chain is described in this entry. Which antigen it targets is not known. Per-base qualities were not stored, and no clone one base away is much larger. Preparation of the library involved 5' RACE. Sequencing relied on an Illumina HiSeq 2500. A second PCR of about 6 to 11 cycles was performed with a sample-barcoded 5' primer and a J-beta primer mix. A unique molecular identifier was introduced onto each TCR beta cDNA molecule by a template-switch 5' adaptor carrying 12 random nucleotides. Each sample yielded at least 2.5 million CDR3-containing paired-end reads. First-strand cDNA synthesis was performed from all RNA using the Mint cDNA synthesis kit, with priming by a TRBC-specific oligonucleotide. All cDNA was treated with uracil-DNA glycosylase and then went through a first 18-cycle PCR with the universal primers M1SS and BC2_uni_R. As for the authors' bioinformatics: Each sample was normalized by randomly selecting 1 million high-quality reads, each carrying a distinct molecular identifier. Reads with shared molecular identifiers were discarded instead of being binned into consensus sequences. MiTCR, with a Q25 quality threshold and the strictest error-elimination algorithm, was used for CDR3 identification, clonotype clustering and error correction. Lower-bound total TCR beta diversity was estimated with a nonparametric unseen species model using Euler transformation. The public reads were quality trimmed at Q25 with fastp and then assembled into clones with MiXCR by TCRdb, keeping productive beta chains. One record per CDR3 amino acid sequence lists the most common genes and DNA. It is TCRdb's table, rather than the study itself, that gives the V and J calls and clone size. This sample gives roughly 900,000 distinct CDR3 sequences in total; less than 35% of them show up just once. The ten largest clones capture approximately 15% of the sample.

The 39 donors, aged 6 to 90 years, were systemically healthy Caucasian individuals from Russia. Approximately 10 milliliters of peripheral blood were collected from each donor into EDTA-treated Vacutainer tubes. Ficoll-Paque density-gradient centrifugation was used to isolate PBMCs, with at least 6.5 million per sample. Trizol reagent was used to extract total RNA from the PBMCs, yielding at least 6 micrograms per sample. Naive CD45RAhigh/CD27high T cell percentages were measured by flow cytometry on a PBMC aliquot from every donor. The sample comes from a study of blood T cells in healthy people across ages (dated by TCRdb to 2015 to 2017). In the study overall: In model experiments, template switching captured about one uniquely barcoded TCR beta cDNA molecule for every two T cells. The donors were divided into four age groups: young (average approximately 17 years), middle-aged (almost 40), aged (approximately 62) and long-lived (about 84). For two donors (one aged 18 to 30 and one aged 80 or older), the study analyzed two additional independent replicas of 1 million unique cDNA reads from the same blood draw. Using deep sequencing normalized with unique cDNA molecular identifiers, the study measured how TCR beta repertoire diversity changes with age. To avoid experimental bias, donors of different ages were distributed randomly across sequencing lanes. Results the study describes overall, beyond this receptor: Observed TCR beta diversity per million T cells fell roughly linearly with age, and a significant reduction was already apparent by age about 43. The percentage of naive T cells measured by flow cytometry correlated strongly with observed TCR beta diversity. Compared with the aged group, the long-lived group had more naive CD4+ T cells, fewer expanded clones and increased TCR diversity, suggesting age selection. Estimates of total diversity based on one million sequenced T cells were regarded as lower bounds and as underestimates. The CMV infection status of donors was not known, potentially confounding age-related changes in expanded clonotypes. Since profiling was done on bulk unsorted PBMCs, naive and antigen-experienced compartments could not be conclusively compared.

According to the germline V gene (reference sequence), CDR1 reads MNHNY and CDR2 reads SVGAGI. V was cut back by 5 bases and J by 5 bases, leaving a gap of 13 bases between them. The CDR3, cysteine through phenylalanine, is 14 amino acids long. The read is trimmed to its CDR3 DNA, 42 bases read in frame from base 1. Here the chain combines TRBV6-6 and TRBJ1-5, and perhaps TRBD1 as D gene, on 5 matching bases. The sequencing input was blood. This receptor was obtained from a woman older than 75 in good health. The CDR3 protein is CASSPLGRDQPQHF. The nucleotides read TGTGCCAGCAGTCCCTTGGGACGCGATCAGCCCCAGCATTTT.